This T cell receptor beta chain was sequenced for a study of T cells in localized non-small cell lung cancer. The study, taken as a whole, reports: Because sequencing included only one region (of the tumor), heterogeneity remains possible. Appearances in adjacent lung were noted for a median approximately 52 of the top 100 tumor clones.

Method: immunoSEQ multiplex PCR; TCRdb's copy keeps in-frame clones and lacks some. The data show some 51,000 clones, just over 85% seen once. This clone was detected only a few times. Its antigen is not known. The CDR3 has 16 residues. Germline CDR1 and CDR2: LNHDA and SQIVND (reference sequence). The V end lost 5 bases, the J end lost 0 bases, and 14 bases lay between the germline ends. The starting material was peripheral blood, obtained before any cancer treatment. The receptor comes from a woman between 35 and 75 years old with stage I lung adenocarcinoma. This chain uses TRBV19 with TRBJ1-5; perhaps TRBD1 as D (6 bases). The CDR3 protein is CASSLRDNLSNQPQHF. CDR3 sequence (DNA): TGTGCCAGTAGTCTCCGGGACAACCTTAGCAATCAGCCCCAGCATTTT.